This T cell receptor (beta chain) was recovered during a study of T cells in Graves' hyperthyroidism and ophthalmopathy. Findings of the study overall: In the blood, most expanded thyroid clonotypes above 0.001 appeared as well.

The TCR beta CDR3 regions underwent amplification using RNA transcripts as the source. Carried out on the TCR CDR3, a first-round RT-PCR used the HTBI primer set. TCRdb re-called the multiplex PCR reads through MiXCR, storing one row per CDR3 protein. This table has about 58,000 distinct CDR3 sequences, 49% appearing once. Thyroid ultrasound and orbital computed tomography, with clinical symptoms and serum thyroxine and TRAb, informed diagnoses. Germline assignment: CDR1 SGHDT and CDR2 YYEEEE. The CDR3 extends over 14 amino acids. The V and J ends lost 4 bases and 0 bases respectively, with 9 bases between them. At least ten counts were recorded for this clonotype. As yet, its antigen is unknown.

The sequenced material came from blood. The sequence was collected from a woman between 25 and 40 years old with Graves' ophthalmopathy. V gene TRBV5-6 combines with J gene TRBJ2-3; D may be TRBD1 (5 bases). CDR3 residues: CASSTRQSTDTQYF. CDR3 bases: TGTGCCAGCAGCACCAGACAGAGCACAGATACGCAGTATTTT.